This TCR beta chain is from a study of shared clonotypes between healthy human individuals. The CDR3 covers 14 residues. CDR1 is MDHEN, CDR2 SYDVKM, per germline. Trimming removed 6 bases at V and 7 bases at J, with 15 bases between. Each PCR replicate from the sorted subsets contained about 210 ng DNA, which is around 30,000 T cell genomes. Produced via immunoSEQ multiplex PCR; TCRdb's table is partial and in-frame only. The table records roughly 2,300,000 clones, around 90% of them present only once. The sequence was collected from a man younger than 35 in good health. Some clones in this sample may be carry-over from other donors' samples. The rearrangement uses TRBV28 and TRBJ1-4; perhaps TRBD1 as D (5 bases). The sample consisted of naive CD4+ T cells from PBMCs. Subset reported: CD45RA+ positively selected. The CDR3 sequence is CASRRRGFGEKLFF. CDR3 in DNA: TGTGCCAGCAGAAGGAGGGGATTCGGTGAAAAACTGTTTTTT.